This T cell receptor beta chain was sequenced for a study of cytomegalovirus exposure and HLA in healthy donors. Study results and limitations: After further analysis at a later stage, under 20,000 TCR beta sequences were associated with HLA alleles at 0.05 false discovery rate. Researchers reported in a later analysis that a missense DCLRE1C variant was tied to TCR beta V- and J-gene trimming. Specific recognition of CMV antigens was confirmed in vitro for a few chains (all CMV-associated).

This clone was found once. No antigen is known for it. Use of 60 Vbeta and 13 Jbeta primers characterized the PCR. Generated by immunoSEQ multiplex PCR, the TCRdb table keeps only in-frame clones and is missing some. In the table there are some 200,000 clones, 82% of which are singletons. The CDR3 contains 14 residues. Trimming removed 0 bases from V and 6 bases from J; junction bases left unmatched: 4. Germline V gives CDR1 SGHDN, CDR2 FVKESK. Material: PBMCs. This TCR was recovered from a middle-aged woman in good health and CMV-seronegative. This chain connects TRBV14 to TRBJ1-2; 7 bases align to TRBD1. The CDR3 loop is CASSQDRGGDGYTF. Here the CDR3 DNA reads TGTGCCAGCAGCCAAGATAGAGGGGGCGATGGCTACACCTTC.